These 9 T cell receptor beta chains share one sample of origin, sequenced in a study of cytomegalovirus exposure and HLA in healthy donors. Primers for the PCR totalled 60 Vbeta and 13 Jbeta. Here immunoSEQ multiplex PCR was the method, and the copy in TCRdb shows in-frame clones only, minus some. The sample table sets out roughly 39,000 clones. The sequenced material came from PBMCs. These receptors were taken from a woman between 25 and 40 years old in good health and CMV-seropositive.

The J gene is TRBJ1-2, the V gene TRBV6-6; D is undetermined. Germline V gene data show CDR1 as MNHNY and CDR2 as SVGAGI (reference sequence). The CDR3 runs 13 residues. The V end was cut by 6 bases, the J end by 4 bases, with 12 bases between. CDR3 DNA: TGTGCCAGCAGAACGGGGAGTAGCTATGGCTACACCTTC. Its protein product is CASRTGSSYGYTF.

V gene TRBV29-1 combines with J gene TRBJ1-2; D might be TRBD1 (6 bases). CDR3 length equals 15 residues. Trimming stripped 4 bases from V and 2 bases from J, with 17 bases between. Germline CDR1 SQVTM, CDR2 ANQGSEA. The CDR3: CSVVPPSGGNYGYTF. Written as DNA, the CDR3 is TGCAGCGTTGTGCCCCCATCGGGGGGCAACTATGGCTACACCTTC.

The chain is built from TRBV10-1 and TRBJ1-2; D unclear. Germline lookup yields CDR1 WNHNN and CDR2 SYGVQD (reference sequence). V lost 9 bases, J lost 4 bases, and 6 bases lay in between. The CDR3 has 10 amino acids. The CDR3 sequence: CARTSYGYTF. The CDR3 coding sequence is TGCGCCAGAACAAGCTATGGCTACACCTTC.

Concerning this clone itself: The same CDR3 arises from other DNA sequences in this sample as well. This sequence joins TRBV7-9 and TRBJ1-6; possible D gene TRBD1, 5 bases. Trimming shortened V by 5 bases and J by 5 bases, and 16 bases separated the two germline ends. The germline CDR1 and CDR2 sequences are SEHNR and FQNEAQ (reference sequence). CDR3 length: 16 amino acids. The CDR3 here is CASSPLGQRDNSPLHF. CDR3 coding DNA: TGTGCCAGCAGCCCCCTGGGGCAGAGAGATAATTCACCCCTCCACTTT.

This chain uses TRBV11-2 with TRBJ1-2; TRBD1 is a possible D gene (6 bases). Trimming took 2 bases from V and 8 from J, leaving 18 bases between them. Germline V CDR1 and CDR2: SGHAT, FQNNGV. This CDR3 is built from 15 residues. The CDR3 DNA is TGTGCCAGCAGCTTACTTTTGGCTTCCCAGGGGGGCTACACCTTC. This translates into CASSLLLASQGGYTF.

This sequence joins TRBV4-1 and TRBJ1-1; no clear D gene. CDR1 MGHRA and CDR2 YSYEKL come from the germline V gene. V was shortened by 1 base and J by 10 bases, with 16 bases between the two germline ends. This CDR3 spans 14 amino acids. CDR3 region: CASSQGSGFSSAFF. CDR3 DNA sequence: TGCGCCAGCAGCCAAGGTAGTGGTTTTTCGTCAGCTTTCTTT.

The V call is TRBV6-5, the J call TRBJ2-7; 7 nucleotides align to TRBD1. Germline V lookup: CDR1 MNHEY, CDR2 SVGAGI. This CDR3 comprises 13 residues. V lost 6 bases and J lost 2; bases outside the gene matches: 4. CDR3 in amino acids: CASRSGQAYEQYF. The DNA for the CDR3 is TGTGCCAGCAGGTCTGGACAGGCCTACGAGCAGTACTTC.

The rearrangement links TRBV13 to TRBJ2-7; D might be TRBD2 (6 bases). The germline gives CDR1 PRHDT, CDR2 FYEKMQ (reference sequence). Trimming shortened V by 5 bases and J by 0 bases, and 17 bases separated the two germline ends. CDR3 size: 16 residues. The CDR3 sequence: CASSPAGRRSSYEQYF. The CDR3 nucleotides read TGTGCCAGCAGCCCGGCGGGACGCCGGAGCTCCTACGAGCAGTACTTC.

V gene TRBV12-5 combines with J gene TRBJ1-5; D might be TRBD1 (6 bases). The CDR3 length is 14 residues. Deletions cut 3 bases from V and 9 bases from J, with 15 bases between. In germline, CDR1 is LGHNT, CDR2 FRNRAP. The CDR3 DNA is TGTGCTAGTGGTTTCGGGACATTTTTACGGCCCCAGCATTTT. Protein: CASGFGTFLRPQHF.